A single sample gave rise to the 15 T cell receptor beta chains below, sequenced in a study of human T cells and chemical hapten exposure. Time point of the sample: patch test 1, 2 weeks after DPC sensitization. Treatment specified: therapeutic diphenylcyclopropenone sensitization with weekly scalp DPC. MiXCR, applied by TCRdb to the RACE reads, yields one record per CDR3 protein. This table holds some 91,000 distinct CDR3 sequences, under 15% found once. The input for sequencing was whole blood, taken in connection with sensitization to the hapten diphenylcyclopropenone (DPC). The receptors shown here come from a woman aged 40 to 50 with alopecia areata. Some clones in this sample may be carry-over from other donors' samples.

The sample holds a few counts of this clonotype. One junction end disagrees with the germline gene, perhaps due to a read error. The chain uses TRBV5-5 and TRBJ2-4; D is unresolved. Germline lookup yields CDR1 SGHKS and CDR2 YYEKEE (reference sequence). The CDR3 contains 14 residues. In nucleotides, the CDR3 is TGTGCCAGCAGCTTGGGAGCAGCCGAAAACATTCAGTACTTC. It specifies CASSLGAAENIQYF.

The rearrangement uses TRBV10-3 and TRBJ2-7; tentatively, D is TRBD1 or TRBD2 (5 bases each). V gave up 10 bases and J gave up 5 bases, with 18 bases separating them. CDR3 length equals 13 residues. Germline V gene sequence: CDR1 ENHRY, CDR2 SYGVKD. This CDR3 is CATDPGPGHEQYF. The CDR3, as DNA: TGTGCCACCGATCCGGGGCCAGGGCACGAGCAGTACTTC.

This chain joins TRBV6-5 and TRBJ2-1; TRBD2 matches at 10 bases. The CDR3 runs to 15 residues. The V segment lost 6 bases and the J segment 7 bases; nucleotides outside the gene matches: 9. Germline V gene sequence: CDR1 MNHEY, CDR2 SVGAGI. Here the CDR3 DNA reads TGTGCCAGCAGCCTAATAGCGGGAGGTATGAATGAGCAGTTCTTC. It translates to CASSLIAGGMNEQFF.

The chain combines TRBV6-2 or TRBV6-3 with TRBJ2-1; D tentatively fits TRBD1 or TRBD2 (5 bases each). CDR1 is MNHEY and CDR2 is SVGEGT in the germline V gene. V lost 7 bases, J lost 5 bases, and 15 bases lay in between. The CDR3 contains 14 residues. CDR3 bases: TGTGCCAGCACCTTAGCCGGGACCCACAATGAGCAGTTCTTC. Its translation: CASTLAGTHNEQFF.

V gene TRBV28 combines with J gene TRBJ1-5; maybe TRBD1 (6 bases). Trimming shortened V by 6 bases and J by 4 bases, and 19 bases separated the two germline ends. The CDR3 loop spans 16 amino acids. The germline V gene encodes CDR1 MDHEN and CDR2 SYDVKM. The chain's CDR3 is CASSGPGQGFNQPQHF. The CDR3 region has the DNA TGTGCCAGCAGCGGCCCGGGACAAGGCTTTAATCAGCCCCAGCATTTT.

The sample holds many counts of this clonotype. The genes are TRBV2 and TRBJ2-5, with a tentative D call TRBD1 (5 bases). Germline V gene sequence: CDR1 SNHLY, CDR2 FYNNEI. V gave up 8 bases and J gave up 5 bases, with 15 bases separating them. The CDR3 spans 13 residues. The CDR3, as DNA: TGTGCCAGCTACAGGCTGGGTACCGAGACCCAGTACTTC. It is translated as CASYRLGTETQYF.

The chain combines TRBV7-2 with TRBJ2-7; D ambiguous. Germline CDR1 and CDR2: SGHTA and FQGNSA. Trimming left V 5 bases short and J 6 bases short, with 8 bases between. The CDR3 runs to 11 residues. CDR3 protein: CASSPPPEQYF. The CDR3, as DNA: TGTGCCAGCAGCCCCCCCCCCGAGCAGTACTTC.

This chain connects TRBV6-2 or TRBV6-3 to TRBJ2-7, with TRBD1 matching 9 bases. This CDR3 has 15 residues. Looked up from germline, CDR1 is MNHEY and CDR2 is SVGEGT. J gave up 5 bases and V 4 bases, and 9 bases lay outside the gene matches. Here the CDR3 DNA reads TGTGCCAGCAGTTCACGAGGACAGGGGTTCGACGAGCAGTACTTC. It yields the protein CASSSRGQGFDEQYF.

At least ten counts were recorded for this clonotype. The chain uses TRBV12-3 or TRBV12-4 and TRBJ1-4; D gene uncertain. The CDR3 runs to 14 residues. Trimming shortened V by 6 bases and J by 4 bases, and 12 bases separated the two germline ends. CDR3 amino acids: CASRMTPNNEKLFF. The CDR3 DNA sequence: TGTGCCAGCAGGATGACACCAAATAATGAAAAACTGTTTTTT.

For the CDR3, the DNA is TGTGCCAGCAGCCAAGATGTGGGAGCAAATCAGCCCCAGCATTTT. Translated, it gives CASSQDVGANQPQHF. The rearrangement links TRBV3-1 to TRBJ1-5; D gene unclear. The V end was cut by 0 bases, the J end by 4 bases, with 10 bases between. CDR1 is LGHDT, CDR2 YNNKEL, per germline (reference sequence). There are 15 residues in the CDR3. The full variable domain, with the rest looked up from reference TRBV3-1 and TRBJ1-5, is DTAVSQTPKYLVTQMGNDKSIKCEQNLGHDTMYWYKQDSKKFLKIMFSYNNKELIINETVPNRFSPKSPDKAHLNLHINSLELGDSAVYFCASSQDVGANQPQHFGDGTRLSIL.

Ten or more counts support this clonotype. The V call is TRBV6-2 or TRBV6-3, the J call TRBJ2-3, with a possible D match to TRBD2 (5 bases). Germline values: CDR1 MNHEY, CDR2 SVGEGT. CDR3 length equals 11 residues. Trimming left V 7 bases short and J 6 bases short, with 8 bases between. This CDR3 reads CASTQRDTQYF. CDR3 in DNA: TGTGCCAGCACCCAGCGGGATACGCAGTATTTT.

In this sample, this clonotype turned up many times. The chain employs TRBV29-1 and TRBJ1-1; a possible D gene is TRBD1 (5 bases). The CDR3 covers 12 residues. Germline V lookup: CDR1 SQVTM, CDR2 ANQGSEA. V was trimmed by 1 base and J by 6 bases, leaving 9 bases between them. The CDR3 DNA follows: TGCAGCGTTGAAGGGGGGGACGCTGAAGCTTTCTTT. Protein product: CSVEGGDAEAFF.

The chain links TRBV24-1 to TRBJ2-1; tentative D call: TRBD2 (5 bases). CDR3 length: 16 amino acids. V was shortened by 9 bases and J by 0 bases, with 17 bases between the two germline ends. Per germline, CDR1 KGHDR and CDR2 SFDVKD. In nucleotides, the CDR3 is TGTGCCACCTCCTCATCAGAAGGAGGCTCCTACAATGAGCAGTTCTTC. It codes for CATSSSEGGSYNEQFF.

In nucleotides, the CDR3 is TGTGCCAGCAGTTTGACAGGGATTAGCACAGATACGCAGTATTTT. Residues: CASSLTGISTDTQYF. V is TRBV27 and J is TRBJ2-3; TRBD1 agrees at 7 bases. The CDR3 extends over 15 amino acids. From germline, CDR1 is MNHEY and CDR2 SMNVEV (reference sequence). V dropped 3 bases and J dropped 0; count of bases not matched to a gene: 3.

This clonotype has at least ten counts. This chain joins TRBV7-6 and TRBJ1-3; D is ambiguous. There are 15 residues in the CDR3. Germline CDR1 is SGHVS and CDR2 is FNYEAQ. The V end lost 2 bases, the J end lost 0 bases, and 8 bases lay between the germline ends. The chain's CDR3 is CASSLLDGSGNTIYF. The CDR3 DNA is TGTGCCAGCAGCTTACTCGACGGCTCTGGAAACACCATATATTTT.